The 20 T cell receptor beta chains listed next were all sequenced from one sample in a study of blood T cell repertoires in COVID-19. Measured with immunoSEQ multiplex PCR; TCRdb has only the in-frame clones, and not every one. The table records tens of thousands of clones, 82% of them present only once. Specimen: peripheral blood. Every receptor here comes from a human donor with acute or convalescent COVID-19. The donor label of this sample is uncertain.

The sample holds a few counts of this clone. The chain employs TRBV7-9 and TRBJ1-2, with D possibly TRBD1 on 6 matching bases. CDR3 length equals 11 residues. Germline lookup yields CDR1 SEHNR and CDR2 FQNEAQ (reference sequence). The ends were cut back, 5 bases at V and 6 bases at J, with 7 bases in the middle. The CDR3 sequence is CASSNRDGYTF. CDR3 bases: TGTGCCAGCAGCAACAGGGATGGCTACACCTTC.

The V and J genes are TRBV12-3 or TRBV12-4 and TRBJ2-6, with D hard to call. The V end was cut by 8 bases, the J end by 2 bases, with 7 bases between. The CDR3 is 13 residues long. The CDR3 DNA sequence: TGTGCCAGCTACTTGACTGGGGCCAACGTCCTGACTTTC. Residues: CASYLTGANVLTF.

As DNA, the CDR3 is TGCGCCAGCAGCTTCGCAAGGGGAGGAGATGAAAAACTGTTTTTT. It encodes CASSFARGGDEKLFF. The chain has TRBV5-1 and TRBJ1-4; D is possibly TRBD1 (5 bases). This CDR3 comprises 15 residues. The V and J ends lost 2 bases and 6 bases respectively, with 14 bases between them. Germline-derived CDR1 and CDR2 are SGHRS and YFSETQ.

The gene calls are TRBV29-1 and TRBJ1-2; 7 bases are shared with TRBD1. Germline-derived CDR1 and CDR2 are SQVTM and ANQGSEA. Trimming took 4 bases from V and 0 from J; bases not matched to a gene: 2. The CDR3 covers 13 residues. This chain's CDR3 is CSVAQGTNYGYTF. The DNA for the CDR3 is TGCAGCGTTGCACAGGGGACTAACTATGGCTACACCTTC.

This chain uses TRBV18 with TRBJ1-5, with a tentative D call TRBD1 (5 bases). The ends were cut back, 3 bases at V and 4 bases at J, with 13 bases in the middle. Per germline, CDR1 KGHSH and CDR2 LQKENI. CDR3 length equals 15 residues. CDR3 in amino acids: CASSPGREANQPQHF. The CDR3 bases are TGTGCCAGCTCACCTGGCAGGGAGGCGAATCAGCCCCAGCATTTT.

This chain joins TRBV5-5 and TRBJ1-1, with TRBD1 as a possible D gene (5 bases). Germline values: CDR1 SGHKS, CDR2 YYEKEE (reference sequence). Trimming removed 4 bases at V and 3 bases at J, with 10 bases between. This CDR3 spans 13 amino acids. In DNA, the CDR3 is TGTGCCAGCAGCAATTCGGGGGACACTGAAGCTTTCTTT. Residues: CASSNSGDTEAFF.

The gene calls are TRBV11-2 and TRBJ1-3; unclear D gene. CDR3 length: 16 residues. Trimming cost V 2 bases and J 0 bases, with 11 bases left between them. CDR1 SGHAT and CDR2 FQNNGV come from the germline V gene. For the CDR3, the DNA is TGTGCCAGCAGCTTAAATCCGGGGTCCTCTGGAAACACCATATATTTT. Encoded protein: CASSLNPGSSGNTIYF.

The chain uses TRBV5-1 and TRBJ2-7, with no clear D. The CDR3 runs to 16 residues. The germline CDR1 and CDR2 sequences are SGHRS and YFSETQ. V was clipped by 7 bases and J by 0 bases, with 20 bases between them. DNA for the CDR3: TGCGCCAGCGCGCGAGGCGCGACGGAGATCTCCTACGAGCAGTACTTC. The encoded protein is CASARGATEISYEQYF.

The chain is built from TRBV5-4 and TRBJ1-4; D gene unclear. This CDR3 is 18 amino acids long. From germline, CDR1 is SGHNT and CDR2 YYREEE (reference sequence). Trimming cost V 5 bases and J 0 bases, with 20 bases left between them. In DNA, the CDR3 is TGTGCCAGCAGTCTCGGAGGGTTGGGGTATGCAACTAATGAAAAACTGTTTTTT. Encoded protein: CASSLGGLGYATNEKLFF.

This clone was detected a few times. V usage is TRBV6-6 and J usage is TRBJ1-1, with 10 bases identical to TRBD1. The length of the CDR3 is 15 residues. V was clipped by 6 bases and J by 3 bases; unmatched bases: 7. Germline values: CDR1 MNHNY, CDR2 SVGAGI (reference sequence). CDR3 protein: CASSHRGTGDTEAFF. As DNA, the CDR3 is TGTGCCAGCAGCCACCGAGGGACAGGGGACACTGAAGCTTTCTTT.

The V gene is TRBV3-1 (or the pseudogene TRBV3-2), the J gene TRBJ2-1, with D unclear. The germline V and J ends were trimmed by 2 bases and 5 bases, with 13 bases remaining between them. CDR3 length: 15 amino acids. Germline V lookup: CDR1 LGHDT, CDR2 YNNKEL (reference sequence). Written as DNA, the CDR3 is TGTGCCAGCAGCCAATCGGCGGAGTTCCACAATGAGCAGTTCTTC. Amino acids: CASSQSAEFHNEQFF.

The rearrangement joins TRBV11-3 to TRBJ1-1; 7 positions match TRBD1. Germline CDR1 and CDR2: SGHNT and YENEEA. After removal of 4 bases from V and 5 bases from J, the junction contained 4 bases not matched to a gene. This CDR3 region has 13 residues. CDR3 bases: TGTGCCAGCAGCTCCTTGACAGGGACTGAAGCTTTCTTT. As protein: CASSSLTGTEAFF.

The J gene is TRBJ2-7, the V gene TRBV19; 8 bases match TRBD1. The trim removed 9 bases at V and 2 bases at J, leaving 0 bases unmatched. Per germline, CDR1 LNHDA and CDR2 SQIVND (reference sequence). This CDR3 is built from 11 residues. CDR3 sequence: CARTGAYEQYF. CDR3 DNA: TGTGCCAGGACAGGGGCCTACGAGCAGTACTTC. The full variable domain, with the rest looked up from reference TRBV19 and TRBJ2-7, is DGGITQSPKYLFRKEGQNVTLSCEQNLNHDAMYWYRQDPGQGLRLIYYSQIVNDFQKGDIAEGYSVSREKKESFPLTVTSAQKNPTAFYLCARTGAYEQYFGPGTRLTVT.

V usage is TRBV2 and J usage is TRBJ1-2, with a tentative D call TRBD1 (6 bases). The CDR3 is 15 amino acids. Per germline, CDR1 SNHLY and CDR2 FYNNEI. V was clipped by 7 bases and J by 6 bases, with 21 bases between them. The CDR3 reads CASTKDSSSLNGYTF. The CDR3 nucleotides are TGTGCCAGCACTAAGGACAGCAGTTCGTTGAATGGCTACACCTTC.

The chain is built from TRBV3-1 (or the pseudogene TRBV3-2) and TRBJ2-2; D ambiguous. There are 15 residues in the CDR3. Trimming stripped 4 bases from V and 6 bases from J, with 15 bases between. The germline V gene has CDR1 LGHDT and CDR2 YNNKEL (reference sequence). The CDR3 is CASSPVRRFAGELFF. The CDR3 DNA is TGTGCCAGCAGCCCCGTTAGGCGGTTCGCCGGGGAGCTGTTTTTT.

The chain recombines TRBV20-1 with TRBJ2-3; TRBD2 matches at 11 bases. V lost 3 bases and J lost 6; bases outside the gene matches: 5. CDR1 and CDR2 from the germline V gene are DFQATT and SNEGSKA (reference sequence). The CDR3 loop spans 14 amino acids. CDR3 sequence reads: CSASVTSGMDTQYF. The DNA for the CDR3 is TGCAGTGCTAGTGTGACTAGCGGGATGGATACGCAGTATTTT.

CDR3 protein: CASSEQDRVHEQYF. The CDR3 nucleotides are TGTGCCAGCAGTGAACAGGACAGGGTCCACGAGCAGTACTTC. V usage is TRBV2 and J usage is TRBJ2-7; 8 bases are a match to TRBD1. The CDR3 has 14 amino acids. J gave up 5 bases and V 2 bases, and 5 bases lay outside the gene matches. The germline V gene encodes CDR1 SNHLY and CDR2 FYNNEI.

The chain employs TRBV7-2 and TRBJ1-1; perhaps TRBD1 as D (5 bases). V lost 2 bases and J lost 3, with 10 bases in between. The CDR3 runs to 14 residues. Germline CDR1 reads SGHTA; CDR2 reads FQGNSA. The CDR3 loop is CASSLWTGDTEAFF. The CDR3 bases are TGTGCCAGCAGCTTATGGACGGGGGACACTGAAGCTTTCTTT.

This chain joins TRBV6-2 or TRBV6-3 and TRBJ2-1; D is possibly TRBD2 (6 bases). With 0 bases removed from V and 2 bases from J, the gap between germline ends came to 26 bases. From germline, CDR1 is MNHEY and CDR2 SVGEGT. CDR3 length: 21 amino acids. The CDR3 is CASSYSMVAEGKPEAYNEQFF. CDR3 coding DNA: TGTGCCAGCAGTTACTCGATGGTAGCGGAAGGAAAGCCGGAGGCCTACAATGAGCAGTTCTTC.

This chain joins TRBV10-2 and TRBJ1-2; D is unresolved. Looked up from germline, CDR1 is WSHSY and CDR2 is SAAADI. This CDR3 spans 13 amino acids. V lost 3 bases and J lost 2, with 7 bases in between. The DNA for the CDR3 is TGCGCCAGCAGTGATAACGGGAACTATGGCTACACCTTC. As protein: CASSDNGNYGYTF.